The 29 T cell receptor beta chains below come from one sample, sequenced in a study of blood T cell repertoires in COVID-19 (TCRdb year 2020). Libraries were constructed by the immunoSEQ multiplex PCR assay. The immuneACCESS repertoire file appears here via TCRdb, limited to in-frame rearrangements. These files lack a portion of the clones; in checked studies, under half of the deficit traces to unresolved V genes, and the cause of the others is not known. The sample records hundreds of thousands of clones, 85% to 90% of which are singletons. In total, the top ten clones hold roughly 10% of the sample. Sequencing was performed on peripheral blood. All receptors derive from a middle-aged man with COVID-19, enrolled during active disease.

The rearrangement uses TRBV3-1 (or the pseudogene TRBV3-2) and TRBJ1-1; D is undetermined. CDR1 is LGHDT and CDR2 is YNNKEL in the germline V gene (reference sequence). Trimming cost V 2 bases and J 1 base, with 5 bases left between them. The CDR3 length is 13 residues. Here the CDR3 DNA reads TGTGCCAGCAGCCAACAAGCGAACACTGAAGCTTTCTTT. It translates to CASSQQANTEAFF.

CDR3 amino acids: CAKPGQGNEKLFF. The CDR3 DNA reads as TGTGCCAAGCCGGGACAGGGAAATGAAAAACTGTTTTTT. The gene calls are TRBV21-1 and TRBJ1-4; the table assigns TRBD1, which was not confirmed against the DNA. TRBV21-1 is annotated as a pseudogene. The CDR3 runs to 13 residues.

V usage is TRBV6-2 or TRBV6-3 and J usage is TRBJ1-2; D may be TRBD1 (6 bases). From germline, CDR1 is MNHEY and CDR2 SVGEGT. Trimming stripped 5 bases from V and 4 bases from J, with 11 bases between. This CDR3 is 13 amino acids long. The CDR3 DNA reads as TGTGCCAGCAGTCCCGACAGGATCTATGGCTACACCTTC. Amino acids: CASSPDRIYGYTF.

CDR3 coding DNA: TGTGCCAGCAGTCTCCGACTAGCGGAAAACAATGAGCAGTTCTTC. Its protein is CASSLRLAENNEQFF. The V and J genes are TRBV27 and TRBJ2-1; 9 positions agree with TRBD2. Looked up from germline, CDR1 is MNHEY and CDR2 is SMNVEV (reference sequence). The CDR3 extends over 15 amino acids. The V and J ends lost 5 bases and 5 bases, in that order; junction bases with no gene match: 7.

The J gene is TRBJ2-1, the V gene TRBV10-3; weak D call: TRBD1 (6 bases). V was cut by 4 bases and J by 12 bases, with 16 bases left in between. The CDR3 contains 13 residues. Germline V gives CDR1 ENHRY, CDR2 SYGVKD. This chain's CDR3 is CAISATGQDRQFF. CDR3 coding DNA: TGTGCCATCAGTGCCACCGGCCAGGACAGGCAGTTCTTC.

The CDR3 protein is CASGRAGYAAKNIQYF. For the CDR3, the DNA is TGTGCTAGTGGCAGAGCGGGTTATGCGGCCAAAAACATTCAGTACTTC. This chain links TRBV12-5 with TRBJ2-4; D possibly corresponds to TRBD2 (6 bases). In germline, CDR1 is LGHNT, CDR2 FRNRAP. Trimming removed 6 bases at V and 1 base at J, with 16 bases between. The CDR3 is 16 amino acids.

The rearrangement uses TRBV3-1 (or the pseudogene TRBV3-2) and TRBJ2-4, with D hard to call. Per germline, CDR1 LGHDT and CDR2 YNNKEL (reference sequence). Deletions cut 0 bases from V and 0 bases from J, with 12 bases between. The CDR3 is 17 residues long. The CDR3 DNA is TGTGCCAGCAGCCAAGATCATGGCTCTCGAGCCAAAAACATTCAGTACTTC. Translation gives CASSQDHGSRAKNIQYF.

The CDR3 loop is CASSLLPGTTYEQYF. Written as DNA, the CDR3 is TGCGCCAGCAGCCTCCTGCCAGGGACTACCTACGAGCAGTACTTC. The rearrangement joins TRBV4-3 to TRBJ2-7; 7 nucleotides agree with TRBD2. The CDR3 length is 15 residues. V lost 4 bases and J lost 2; bases outside the gene matches: 8. Germline V gene lookup returns CDR1 LGHNA and CDR2 YSLEER.

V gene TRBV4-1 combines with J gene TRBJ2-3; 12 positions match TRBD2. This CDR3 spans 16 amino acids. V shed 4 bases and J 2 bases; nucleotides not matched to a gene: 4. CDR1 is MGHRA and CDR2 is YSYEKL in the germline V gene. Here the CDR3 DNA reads TGCGCCAGCAGCCCGCTAGCGGGAGGGCTCACAGATACGCAGTATTTT. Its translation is CASSPLAGGLTDTQYF.

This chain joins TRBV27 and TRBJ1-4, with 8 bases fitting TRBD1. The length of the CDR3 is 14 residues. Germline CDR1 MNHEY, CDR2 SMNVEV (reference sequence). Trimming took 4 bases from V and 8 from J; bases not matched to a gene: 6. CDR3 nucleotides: TGTGCCAGCAGTTCAGGGGGCGGTGGCGAAAAACTGTTTTTT. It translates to CASSSGGGGEKLFF.

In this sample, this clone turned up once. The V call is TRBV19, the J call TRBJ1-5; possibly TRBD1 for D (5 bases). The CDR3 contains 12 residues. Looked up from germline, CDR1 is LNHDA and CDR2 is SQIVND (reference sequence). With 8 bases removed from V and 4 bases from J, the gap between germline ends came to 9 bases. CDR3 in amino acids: CASRQTNQPQHF. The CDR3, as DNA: TGTGCCAGTCGACAGACTAATCAGCCCCAGCATTTT.

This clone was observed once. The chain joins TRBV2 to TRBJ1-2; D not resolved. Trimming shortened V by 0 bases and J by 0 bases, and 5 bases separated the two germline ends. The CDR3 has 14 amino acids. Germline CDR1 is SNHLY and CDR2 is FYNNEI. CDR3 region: CASSEASANYGYTF. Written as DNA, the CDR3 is TGTGCCAGCAGTGAAGCTAGCGCTAACTATGGCTACACCTTC.

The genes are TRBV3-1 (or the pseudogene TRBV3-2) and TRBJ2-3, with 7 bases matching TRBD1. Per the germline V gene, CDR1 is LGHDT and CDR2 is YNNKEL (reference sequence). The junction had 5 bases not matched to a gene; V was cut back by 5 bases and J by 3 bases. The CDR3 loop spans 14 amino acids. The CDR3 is CASSSRQGTDTQYF. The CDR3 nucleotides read TGTGCCAGCAGCTCCAGACAGGGTACAGATACGCAGTATTTT.

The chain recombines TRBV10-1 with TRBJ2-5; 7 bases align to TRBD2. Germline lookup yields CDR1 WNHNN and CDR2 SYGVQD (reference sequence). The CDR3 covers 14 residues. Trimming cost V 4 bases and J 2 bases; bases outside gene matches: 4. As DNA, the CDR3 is TGCGCCAGCAGTGGAGGCGGGGGTCAAGAGACCCAGTACTTC. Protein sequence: CASSGGGGQETQYF.

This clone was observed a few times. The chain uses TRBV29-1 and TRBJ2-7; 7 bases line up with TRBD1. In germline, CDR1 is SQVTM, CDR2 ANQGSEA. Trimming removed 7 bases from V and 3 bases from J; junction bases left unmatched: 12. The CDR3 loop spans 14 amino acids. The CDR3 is CSAAGDSVNYEQYF. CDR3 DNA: TGCAGCGCTGCCGGGGACAGTGTCAACTACGAGCAGTACTTC.

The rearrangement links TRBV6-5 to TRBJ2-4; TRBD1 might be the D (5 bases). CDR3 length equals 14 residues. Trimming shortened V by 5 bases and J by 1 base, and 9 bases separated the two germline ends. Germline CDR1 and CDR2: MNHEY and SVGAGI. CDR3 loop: CASSNPGAKNIQYF. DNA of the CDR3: TGTGCCAGCAGTAACCCAGGGGCCAAAAACATTCAGTACTTC.

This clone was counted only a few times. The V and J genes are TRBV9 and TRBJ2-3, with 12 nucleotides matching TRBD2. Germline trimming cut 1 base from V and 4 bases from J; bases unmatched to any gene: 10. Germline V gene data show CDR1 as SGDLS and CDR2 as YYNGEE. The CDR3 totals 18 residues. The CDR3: CASSVQPTSGGLADTQYF. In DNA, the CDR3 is TGTGCCAGCAGCGTACAACCTACTAGCGGGGGGTTGGCAGATACGCAGTATTTT.

The CDR3 is CASSLGVVGAEAFF. For the CDR3, the DNA is TGCGCCAGCAGCTTGGGGGTTGTGGGCGCTGAAGCTTTCTTT. This sequence joins TRBV5-1 and TRBJ1-1; D not certain. The CDR3 extends over 14 amino acids. The germline V gene has CDR1 SGHRS and CDR2 YFSETQ. V lost 0 bases to trimming and J lost 6 bases, with 12 bases between them.

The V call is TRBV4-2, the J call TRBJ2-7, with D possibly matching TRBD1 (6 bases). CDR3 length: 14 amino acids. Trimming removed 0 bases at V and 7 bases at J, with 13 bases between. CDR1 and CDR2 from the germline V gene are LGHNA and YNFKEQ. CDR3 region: CASSQEVTGLEQYF. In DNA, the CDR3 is TGTGCCAGCAGCCAAGAAGTCACAGGGCTTGAGCAGTACTTC.

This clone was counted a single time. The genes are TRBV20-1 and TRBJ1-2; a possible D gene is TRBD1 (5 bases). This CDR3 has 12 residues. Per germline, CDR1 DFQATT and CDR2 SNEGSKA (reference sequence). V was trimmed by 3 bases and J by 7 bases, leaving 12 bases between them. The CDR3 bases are TGCAGTGCTAGTAAAGGGGTGGGTGGCTACACCTTC. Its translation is CSASKGVGGYTF.

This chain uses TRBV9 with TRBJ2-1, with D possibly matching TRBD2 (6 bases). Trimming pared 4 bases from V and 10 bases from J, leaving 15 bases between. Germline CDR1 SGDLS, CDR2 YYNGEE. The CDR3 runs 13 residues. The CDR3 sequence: CASSLYVGREQFF. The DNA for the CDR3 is TGTGCCAGCAGCCTTTATGTCGGGAGAGAGCAGTTCTTC.

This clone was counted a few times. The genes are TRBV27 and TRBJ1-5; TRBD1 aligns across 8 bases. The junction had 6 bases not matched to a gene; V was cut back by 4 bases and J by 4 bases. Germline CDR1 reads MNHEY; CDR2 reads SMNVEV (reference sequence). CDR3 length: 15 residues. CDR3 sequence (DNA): TGTGCCAGCAGTTCGGGGACAGGAGGAAATCAGCCCCAGCATTTT. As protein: CASSSGTGGNQPQHF.

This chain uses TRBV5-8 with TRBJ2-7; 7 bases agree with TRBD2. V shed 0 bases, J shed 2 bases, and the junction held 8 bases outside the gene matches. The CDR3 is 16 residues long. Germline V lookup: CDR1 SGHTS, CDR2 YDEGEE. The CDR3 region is CASSLAWRGSTYEQYF. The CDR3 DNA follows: TGTGCCAGCAGCTTGGCCTGGCGGGGGTCTACCTACGAGCAGTACTTC.

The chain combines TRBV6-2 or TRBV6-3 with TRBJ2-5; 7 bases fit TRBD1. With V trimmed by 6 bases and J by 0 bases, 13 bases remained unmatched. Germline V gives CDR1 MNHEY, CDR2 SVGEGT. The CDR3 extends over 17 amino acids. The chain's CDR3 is CASSPGQVATYQETQYF. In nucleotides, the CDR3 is TGTGCCAGCAGCCCTGGACAGGTAGCTACGTACCAAGAGACCCAGTACTTC.

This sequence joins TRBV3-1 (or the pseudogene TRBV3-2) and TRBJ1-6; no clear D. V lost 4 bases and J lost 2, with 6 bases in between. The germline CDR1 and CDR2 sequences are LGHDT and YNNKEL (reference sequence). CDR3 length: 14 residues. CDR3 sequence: CASSRETYNSPLHF. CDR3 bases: TGTGCCAGCAGCCGGGAGACCTATAATTCACCCCTCCACTTT.

This CDR3 reads CASSQEGGLAGVSYEQYF. DNA of the CDR3: TGTGCCAGCAGCCAAGAAGGAGGCCTAGCGGGGGTATCCTACGAGCAGTACTTC. V is TRBV3-1 (or the pseudogene TRBV3-2) and J is TRBJ2-7; 10 nucleotides match TRBD2. This CDR3 region has 18 residues. CDR1 and CDR2 (germline): LGHDT, YNNKEL (reference sequence). V gave up 0 bases and J gave up 1 base; unmatched junction bases: 9.

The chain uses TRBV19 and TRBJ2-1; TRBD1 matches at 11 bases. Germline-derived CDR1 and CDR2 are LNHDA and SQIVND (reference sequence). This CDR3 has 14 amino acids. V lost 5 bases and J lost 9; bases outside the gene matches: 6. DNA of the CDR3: TGTGCCAGTAGTGGGACAGGGGGGCCCGGTGAGCAGTTCTTC. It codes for CASSGTGGPGEQFF.

The CDR3 DNA reads as TGTGCCAGCAGTCCCCGGGGAGAAACTAGCACAGATACGCAGTATTTT. Its translation: CASSPRGETSTDTQYF. The chain uses TRBV6-4 and TRBJ2-3; tentative D call: TRBD2 (5 bases). Germline CDR1 MRHNA, CDR2 SNTAGT. This CDR3 contains 16 residues. V lost 5 bases and J 0 bases, leaving 15 bases between the germline ends.

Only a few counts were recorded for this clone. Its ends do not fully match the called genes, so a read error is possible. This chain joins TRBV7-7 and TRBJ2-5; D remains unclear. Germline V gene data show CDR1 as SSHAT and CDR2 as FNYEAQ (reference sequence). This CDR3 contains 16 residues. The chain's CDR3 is CASSQTPVAEQETQYF. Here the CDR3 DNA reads TGTGCTAGCAGCCAAACCCCCGTGGCGGAACAAGAGACCCAGTACTTC.